What follows are 21 T cell receptor beta chains derived from one specimen sequenced in a study of blood T cell repertoires in COVID-19. The repertoire was sequenced with immunoSEQ multiplex PCR; TCRdb's copy has only in-frame clones and lacks some. The table records 100,000 to 150,000 clones, 80% to 85% of them present only once. Sequencing used peripheral blood. The receptors stem from a woman aged 25 to 39 who had recovered from COVID-19.

The gene calls are TRBV6-5 and TRBJ1-6; tentative D call: TRBD1 (5 bases). The CDR3 totals 15 residues. Germline CDR1 reads MNHEY; CDR2 reads SVGAGI. The V end lost 6 bases, the J end lost 0 bases, and 9 bases lay between the germline ends. The CDR3 sequence is CASRRQSSYNSPLHF. The CDR3 DNA follows: TGTGCCAGCAGGCGACAGAGCTCCTATAATTCACCCCTCCACTTT.

The chain has TRBV9 and TRBJ2-5; 11 bases line up with TRBD2. The CDR3 runs 16 residues. CDR1 and CDR2 (germline): SGDLS, YYNGEE. Losses at the gene ends were 3 bases for V and 4 bases for J; bases not matched to a gene: 8. Here the CDR3 DNA reads TGTGCCAGCAGCGCTGGGACTAGCGGCGGTGGAGAGACCCAGTACTTC. Its translation is CASSAGTSGGGETQYF.

V usage is TRBV6-6 and J usage is TRBJ2-4; 11 nucleotides align to TRBD1. The ends lost 5 bases at V and 6 bases at J; junction bases unmatched: 3. The CDR3 covers 14 residues. Germline V CDR1 and CDR2: MNHNY, SVGAGI (reference sequence). Here the CDR3 reads CASSGDRGGNIQYF. In DNA, the CDR3 is TGTGCCAGCAGTGGGGACAGGGGGGGAAACATTCAGTACTTC.

The genes are TRBV7-3 and TRBJ2-6; possibly TRBD1 for D (6 bases). The ends were cut back, 5 bases at V and 0 bases at J, with 14 bases in the middle. Germline V lookup: CDR1 SGHTA, CDR2 FQGTGA. The CDR3 spans 17 residues. The CDR3 DNA follows: TGTGCCAGCAGCAAAACCGGGACAACCTCTGGGGCCAACGTCCTGACTTTC. Protein: CASSKTGTTSGANVLTF.

The CDR3 DNA sequence: TGCAGCGTTAGCCCAGCCGGGTACCAAGAGACCCAGTACTTC. It codes for CSVSPAGYQETQYF. The chain uses TRBV29-1 and TRBJ2-5, with D hard to call. Germline lookup yields CDR1 SQVTM and CDR2 ANQGSEA. The V end lost 5 bases, the J end lost 0 bases, and 13 bases lay between the germline ends. The CDR3 length is 14 residues.

This clone was detected only a few times. V and J are TRBV7-6 and TRBJ1-1; D might be TRBD1 (6 bases). This CDR3 is built from 13 residues. Germline assignment: CDR1 SGHVS and CDR2 FNYEAQ. Trimming cost V 4 bases and J 3 bases, with 9 bases left between them. CDR3 DNA: TGTGCCAGCAGCTCACAGGGTTACACTGAAGCTTTCTTT. Residues: CASSSQGYTEAFF.

The rearrangement links TRBV5-1 to TRBJ2-1; TRBD2 might be the D (5 bases). The germline V and J ends were trimmed by 4 bases and 9 bases, with 20 bases remaining between them. Germline CDR1 and CDR2: SGHRS and YFSETQ. CDR3 length equals 15 residues. CDR3 nucleotides: TGCGCCAGCAGCGCGGCGGAGAGATACGAGGGTGAGCAGTTCTTC. Protein product: CASSAAERYEGEQFF.

The chain carries TRBV3-1 (or the pseudogene TRBV3-2) and TRBJ2-3, with D possibly TRBD1 on 6 matching bases. Trimming shortened V by 5 bases and J by 4 bases, and 13 bases separated the two germline ends. The CDR3 is 14 amino acids. Per germline, CDR1 LGHDT and CDR2 YNNKEL (reference sequence). The chain's CDR3 is CASSDTQGADTQYF. The CDR3 region has the DNA TGTGCCAGCAGCGATACACAGGGCGCAGATACGCAGTATTTT.

The V call is TRBV5-1, the J call TRBJ2-5; 7 positions agree with TRBD1. This CDR3 has 14 residues. From germline, CDR1 is SGHRS and CDR2 YFSETQ. Trimming cost V 3 bases and J 1 base; bases outside gene matches: 3. This chain's CDR3 is CASSSRGLQETQYF. The CDR3 DNA reads as TGCGCCAGCAGCTCAAGGGGGCTCCAAGAGACCCAGTACTTC.

The chain recombines TRBV18 with TRBJ2-2; 8 bases fit TRBD1. Per the germline V gene, CDR1 is KGHSH and CDR2 is LQKENI. The J segment lost 5 bases and the V segment lost 0 bases, leaving 8 bases of the junction unmatched. The CDR3 has 17 residues. CDR3 in amino acids: CASSPPNPRGQTGELFF. DNA of the CDR3: TGTGCCAGCTCACCACCTAACCCCAGGGGGCAAACCGGGGAGCTGTTTTTT.

The CDR3 reads CATRGGLPYGNEQFF. CDR3 nucleotide sequence: TGTGCCACCAGAGGGGGCCTACCCTACGGCAATGAGCAGTTCTTC. The chain uses TRBV19 and TRBJ2-1, with 7 bases aligning to TRBD1. The junction had 15 bases not matched to a gene; V was cut back by 10 bases and J by 6 bases. Germline V CDR1 and CDR2: LNHDA, SQIVND (reference sequence). This CDR3 is 15 amino acids long.

This clone was counted only a few times. The chain carries TRBV30 and TRBJ1-2; a possible D gene is TRBD1 (6 bases). This CDR3 contains 14 residues. V lost 2 bases and J lost 10, with 20 bases in between. Per the germline V gene, CDR1 is GTSNPN and CDR2 is SVGIG (reference sequence). The CDR3 DNA follows: TGTGCCTGGAGTACGGGACAAGGGGGTAATGCCTACACCTTC. It is translated as CAWSTGQGGNAYTF.

V and J are TRBV19 and TRBJ1-5; 7 bases are a match to TRBD1. The CDR3 covers 15 residues. Germline CDR1 is LNHDA and CDR2 is SQIVND (reference sequence). J was trimmed by 4 bases and V by 6 bases; bases with no gene match: 9. CDR3 bases: TGTGCCAGTAGCTTTTCGACAGGGTATAATCAGCCCCAGCATTTT. Amino acids: CASSFSTGYNQPQHF.

The genes are TRBV7-9 and TRBJ1-5, with D possibly TRBD1 on 5 matching bases. V dropped 4 bases and J dropped 5 bases, with 12 bases sitting between them. The germline V gene has CDR1 SEHNR and CDR2 FQNEAQ (reference sequence). The CDR3 is made up of 14 amino acids. The CDR3 reads CASSSDRPDQPQHF. The CDR3, as DNA: TGTGCCAGCAGCTCTGACAGACCCGATCAGCCCCAGCATTTT.

This chain links TRBV5-5 with TRBJ1-2; a possible D gene is TRBD1 (5 bases). This CDR3 contains 16 residues. Trimming pared 2 bases from V and 4 bases from J, leaving 18 bases between. CDR1 and CDR2 from the germline V gene are SGHKS and YYEKEE (reference sequence). The CDR3 DNA sequence: TGTGCCAGCAGCTTTTTACAGGAGTTGGACCCCTATGGCTACACCTTC. Translated, it gives CASSFLQELDPYGYTF. Filled out from reference TRBV5-5 and TRBJ1-2, the complete variable domain reads DAGVTQSPTHLIKTRGQQVTLRCSPISGHKSVSWYQQVLGQGPQFIFQYYEKEERGRGNFPDRFSARQFPNYSSELNVNALLLGDSALYLCASSFLQELDPYGYTFGSGTRLTVV.

A few counts support this clone. This rearrangement joins TRBV6-6 to TRBJ2-3, with a weak D call TRBD2 (6 bases). Germline assignment: CDR1 MNHNY and CDR2 SVGAGI (reference sequence). This CDR3 comprises 14 residues. V dropped 8 bases and J dropped 4 bases, with 16 bases sitting between them. The CDR3 loop is CASSGLWGPDTQYF. CDR3 in DNA: TGTGCCAGCTCGGGACTTTGGGGTCCAGATACGCAGTATTTT.

This chain links TRBV29-1 with TRBJ2-7, with D possibly being TRBD1 (6 bases). Trimming removed 5 bases from V and 4 bases from J, with 18 bases in between. The CDR3 consists of 14 residues. CDR1 and CDR2 from the germline V gene are SQVTM and ANQGSEA. The CDR3 protein is CSVSQGIGSYEQYF. The CDR3 nucleotides read TGCAGCGTTTCCCAGGGGATTGGGTCTTACGAGCAGTACTTC.

This clone was recorded a few times. The gene calls are TRBV15 and TRBJ1-4; 7 bases align to TRBD1. This CDR3 spans 15 amino acids. The germline gives CDR1 LNHNV, CDR2 YYDKDF (reference sequence). The V and J ends lost 0 bases and 7 bases, in that order; junction bases with no gene match: 5. In nucleotides, the CDR3 is TGTGCCACCAGCAGAGAGCCAGGGGGTGCTGAAAAACTGTTTTTT. It specifies CATSREPGGAEKLFF.

The count of this clone is one. The chain is built from TRBV10-3 and TRBJ2-4, with a weak D call TRBD1 (6 bases). Germline values: CDR1 ENHRY, CDR2 SYGVKD. The CDR3 extends over 14 amino acids. Trimming pared 3 bases from V and 4 bases from J, leaving 10 bases between. The CDR3: CAISEGGQKNIQYF. CDR3 coding DNA: TGTGCCATCAGTGAAGGGGGACAAAAAAACATTCAGTACTTC.

The V call is TRBV7-2, the J call TRBJ1-2; D is uncertain. Germline values: CDR1 SGHTA, CDR2 FQGNSA. The CDR3 is 15 amino acids. With 5 bases removed from V and 5 bases from J, the gap between germline ends came to 18 bases. CDR3 in amino acids: CASSTRTGTGYGYTF. The CDR3 coding sequence is TGTGCCAGCAGCACCCGGACGGGTACGGGATATGGCTACACCTTC.

This clone has just one count. The chain recombines TRBV19 with TRBJ2-3; possible D gene TRBD2, 6 bases. V lost 3 bases and J lost 3, with 16 bases in between. The CDR3 contains 16 residues. In germline, CDR1 is LNHDA, CDR2 SQIVND (reference sequence). CDR3 residues: CASSMQTSSMTDTQYF. In nucleotides, the CDR3 is TGTGCCAGTAGTATGCAGACTAGTAGTATGACAGATACGCAGTATTTT.